This paragraph covers one TCR beta chain sequence. The antigen it binds to is not known. No quality values exist for individual bases; no much larger clone is one base distant. This sample was included in a study of blood T cell repertoires in COVID-19 (dated by TCRdb to between 2020 and 2021). For the wider study: Samples covering the acute and convalescent phases of COVID-19 were provided by collaborators in the United States, Italy and Spain. A de-identified subject ID, COVID-19 status, age in years and sex were almost always included in the sample metadata. The repertoires were released in a freely available public database meant as a resource for research on the immune response to SARS-CoV-2. The material from the prospective study consisted of cDNA or gDNA derived from T cells, B-cell-depleted T cells, or PBMCs. The samples were drawn from two sources: the first 160 participants of the ongoing ImmuneRACE study, and 1,254 subjects contributed by 6 global collaborators. The dataset comprised deeply sampled blood TCRbeta repertoires from subjects exposed to, actively infected with, or recovered from COVID-19. Where available, HLA class I and class II types were obtained from metadata supplied by the sample provider rather than from assay-based typing. Summary of the overall study and its limitations: Clinical and demographic metadata were provided uncurated, with the amount varying by source and participant.

Reading from cysteine to phenylalanine, the CDR3 counts 15 amino acids. Only the CDR3 region is kept as DNA, spanning 45 bases read in frame from base 1. Unmatched junction bases come to 1, with V trimmed by 2 bases and J by 0 bases. The germline V gene supplies CDR1 MNHEY and CDR2 SVGEGT. TCRbeta CDR3 regions were amplified from genomic DNA by means of the immunoSEQ Assay, a bias-controlled multiplex PCR. The authors' pipeline ran thus. The number of nucleated cells in each sample was estimated from the amplification of reference gene primers within the assay. Sequence reads were collapsed and filtered to measure the absolute abundance of every unique TCRbeta CDR3 rearrangement. Productive Simpson clonality was computed per sample as the square root of Simpson's diversity index over productive rearrangements. TCRdb stores this immuneACCESS table with in-frame sequences only. Part of the clones is absent; in the studies checked, under half of the shortfall reflects unresolved V genes, and no reason is known for the rest. V and J calls and clone size are those listed in that table; D and trimming were worked out from the DNA. This sample gives 52,000 or so clones in total; less than 90% of them show up just once. The top ten clonotypes cover 2% to 3% of the sample.

Collaborating institutions collected whole blood in K2EDTA tubes following their own protocols. For TCRbeta analysis, collaborator samples were shipped as frozen whole blood, as isolated PBMCs, or as DNA extracted from either sample type. Material for sequencing was peripheral blood. In this chain, TRBV6-2 or TRBV6-3 is recombined with TRBJ2-1; 7 central bases correspond to TRBD2. This clonotype was sampled from a man aged 50 or older with acute or convalescent COVID-19. The CDR3 protein: CASSYGGGSYNEQFF. The base sequence is TGTGCCAGCAGTTACGGCGGGGGCTCCTACAATGAGCAGTTCTTC.